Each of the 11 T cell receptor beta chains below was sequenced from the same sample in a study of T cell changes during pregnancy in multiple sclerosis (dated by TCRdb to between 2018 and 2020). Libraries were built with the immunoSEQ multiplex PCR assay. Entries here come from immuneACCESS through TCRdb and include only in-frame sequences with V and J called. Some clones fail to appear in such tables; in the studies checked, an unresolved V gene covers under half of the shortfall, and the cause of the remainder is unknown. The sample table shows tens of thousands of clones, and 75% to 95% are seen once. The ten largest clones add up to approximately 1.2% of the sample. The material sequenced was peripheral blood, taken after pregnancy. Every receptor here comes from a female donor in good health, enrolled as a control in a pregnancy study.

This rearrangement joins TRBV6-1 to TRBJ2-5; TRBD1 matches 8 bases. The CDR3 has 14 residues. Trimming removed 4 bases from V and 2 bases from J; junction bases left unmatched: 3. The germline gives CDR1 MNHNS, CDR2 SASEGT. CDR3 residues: CASSAGQGQETQYF. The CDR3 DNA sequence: TGTGCCAGCAGTGCCGGACAGGGACAAGAGACCCAGTACTTC.

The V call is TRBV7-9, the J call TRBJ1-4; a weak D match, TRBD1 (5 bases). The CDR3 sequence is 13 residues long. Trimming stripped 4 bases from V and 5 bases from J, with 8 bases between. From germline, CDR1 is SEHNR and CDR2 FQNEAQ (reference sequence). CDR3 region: CASSWAGNEKLFF. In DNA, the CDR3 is TGTGCCAGCAGCTGGGCAGGGAATGAAAAACTGTTTTTT.

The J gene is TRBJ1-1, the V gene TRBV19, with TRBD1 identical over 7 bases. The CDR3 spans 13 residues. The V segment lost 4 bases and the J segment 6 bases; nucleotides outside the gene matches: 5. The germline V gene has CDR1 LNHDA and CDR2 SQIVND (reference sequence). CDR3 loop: CASSKQGIPEAFF. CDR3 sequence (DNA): TGTGCCAGTAGTAAACAGGGGATCCCTGAAGCTTTCTTT.

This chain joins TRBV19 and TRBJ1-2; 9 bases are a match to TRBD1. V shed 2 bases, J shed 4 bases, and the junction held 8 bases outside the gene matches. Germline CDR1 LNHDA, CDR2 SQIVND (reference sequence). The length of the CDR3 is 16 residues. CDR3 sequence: CASSISGGTGIYGYTF. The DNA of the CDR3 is TGTGCCAGTAGTATATCTGGCGGGACAGGGATCTATGGCTACACCTTC.

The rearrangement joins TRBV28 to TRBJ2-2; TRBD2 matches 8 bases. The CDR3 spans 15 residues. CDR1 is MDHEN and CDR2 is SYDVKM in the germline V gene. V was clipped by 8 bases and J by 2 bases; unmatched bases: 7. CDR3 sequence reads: CASGHSGRNTGELFF. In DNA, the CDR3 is TGTGCCAGCGGTCACAGCGGGAGAAACACCGGGGAGCTGTTTTTT.

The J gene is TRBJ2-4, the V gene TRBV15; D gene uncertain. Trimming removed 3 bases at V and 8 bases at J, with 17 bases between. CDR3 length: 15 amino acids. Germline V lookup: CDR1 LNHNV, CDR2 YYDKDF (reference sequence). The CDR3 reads CATSRAGSESYIQYF. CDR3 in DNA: TGTGCCACCAGCAGGGCTGGCTCGGAGAGTTACATTCAGTACTTC.

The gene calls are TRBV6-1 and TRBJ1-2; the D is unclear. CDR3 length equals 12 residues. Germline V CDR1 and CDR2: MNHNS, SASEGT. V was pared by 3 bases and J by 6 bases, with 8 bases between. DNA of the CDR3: TGTGCCAGCAGTGAGTCCGGAGATGGCTACACCTTC. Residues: CASSESGDGYTF.

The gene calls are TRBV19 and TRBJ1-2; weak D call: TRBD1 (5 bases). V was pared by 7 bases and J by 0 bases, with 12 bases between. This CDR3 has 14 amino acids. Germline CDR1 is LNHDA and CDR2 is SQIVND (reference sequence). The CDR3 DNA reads TGTGCCAGTAATGAGGACATAGCTAACTATGGCTACACCTTC. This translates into CASNEDIANYGYTF.

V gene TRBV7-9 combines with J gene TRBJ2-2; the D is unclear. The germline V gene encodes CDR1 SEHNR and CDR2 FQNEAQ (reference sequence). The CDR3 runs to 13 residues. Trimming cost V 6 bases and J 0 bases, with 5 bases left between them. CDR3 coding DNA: TGTGCCAGCAGACTGCCGAACACCGGGGAGCTGTTTTTT. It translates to CASRLPNTGELFF.

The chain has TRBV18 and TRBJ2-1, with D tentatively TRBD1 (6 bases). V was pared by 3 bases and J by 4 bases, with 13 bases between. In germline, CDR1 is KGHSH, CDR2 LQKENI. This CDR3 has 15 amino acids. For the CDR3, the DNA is TGTGCCAGCTCACCGGACAGCGGACCGTACAATGAGCAGTTCTTC. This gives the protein CASSPDSGPYNEQFF.

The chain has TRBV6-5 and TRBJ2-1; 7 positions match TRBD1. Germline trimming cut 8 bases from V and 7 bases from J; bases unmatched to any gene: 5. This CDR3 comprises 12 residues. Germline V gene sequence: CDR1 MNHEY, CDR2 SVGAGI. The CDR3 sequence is CASAGTVNEQFF. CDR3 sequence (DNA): TGTGCCAGCGCAGGGACAGTTAATGAGCAGTTCTTC.